This T cell receptor (beta chain) was observed in a study of Ad26.COV2.S vaccination and SARS-CoV-2 variants. The wider study: The Ad26.COV2.S arm of the COV1001 trial was where the donor was placed. The study gave Ad26.COV2.S intramuscularly, once or twice 56 days apart. Study-wide results and caveats: Recipients given vaccine exceeded placebo recipients in spike-specific TCR breadth. Analyses that measured TCR breadth and depth may have underestimated total T cell responses.

Germline V gene data show CDR1 as KGHSH and CDR2 as LQKENI. The V end lost 0 bases, the J end lost 2 bases, and 8 bases lay between the germline ends. CDR3 length equals 14 residues. Sequenced by immunoSEQ multiplex PCR; TCRdb stores in-frame clones only, minus some. The sample lists around 300,000 clones, 80% to 90% occurring once. Treatment noted: some 19 received Ad26.COV2.S at low or high dose, single or two shots; roughly five received placebo; per-sample allocation not given. Each sample was drawn 63 days after the first injection (of vaccine or placebo). Remarks on this clone: Antigen unknown.

The receptor comes from a person between 18 and 65 years old who received the Ad26.COV2.S COVID-19 vaccine or a placebo. The sequencing here drew on peripheral blood, taken in a trial of Ad26.COV2.S vaccine versus placebo. The rearrangement joins TRBV18 to TRBJ2-7; D is unclear. The CDR3 spells CASSPPRQPYEQYF. DNA for the CDR3: TGTGCCAGCTCACCACCGCGGCAGCCCTACGAGCAGTACTTC.